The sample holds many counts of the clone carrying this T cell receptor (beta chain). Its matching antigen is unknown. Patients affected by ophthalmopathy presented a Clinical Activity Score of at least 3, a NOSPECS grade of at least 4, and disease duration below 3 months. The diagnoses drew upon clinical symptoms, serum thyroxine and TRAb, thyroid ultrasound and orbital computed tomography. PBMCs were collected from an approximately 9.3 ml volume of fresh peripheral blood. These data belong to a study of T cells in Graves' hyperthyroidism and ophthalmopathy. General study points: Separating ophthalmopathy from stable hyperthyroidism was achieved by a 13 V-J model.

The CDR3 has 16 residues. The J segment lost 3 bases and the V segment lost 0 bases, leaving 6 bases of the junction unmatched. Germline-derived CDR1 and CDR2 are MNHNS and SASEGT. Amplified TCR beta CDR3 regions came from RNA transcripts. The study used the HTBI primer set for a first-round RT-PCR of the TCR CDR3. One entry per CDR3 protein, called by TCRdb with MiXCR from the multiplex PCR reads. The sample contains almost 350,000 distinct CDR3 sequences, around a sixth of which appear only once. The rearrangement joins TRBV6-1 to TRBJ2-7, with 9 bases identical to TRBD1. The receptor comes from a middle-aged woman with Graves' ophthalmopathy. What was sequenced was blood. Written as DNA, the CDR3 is TGTGCCAGCAGTGAAGCGAGGACAGGGGACGTCTACGAGCAGTACTTC. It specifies CASSEARTGDVYEQYF.